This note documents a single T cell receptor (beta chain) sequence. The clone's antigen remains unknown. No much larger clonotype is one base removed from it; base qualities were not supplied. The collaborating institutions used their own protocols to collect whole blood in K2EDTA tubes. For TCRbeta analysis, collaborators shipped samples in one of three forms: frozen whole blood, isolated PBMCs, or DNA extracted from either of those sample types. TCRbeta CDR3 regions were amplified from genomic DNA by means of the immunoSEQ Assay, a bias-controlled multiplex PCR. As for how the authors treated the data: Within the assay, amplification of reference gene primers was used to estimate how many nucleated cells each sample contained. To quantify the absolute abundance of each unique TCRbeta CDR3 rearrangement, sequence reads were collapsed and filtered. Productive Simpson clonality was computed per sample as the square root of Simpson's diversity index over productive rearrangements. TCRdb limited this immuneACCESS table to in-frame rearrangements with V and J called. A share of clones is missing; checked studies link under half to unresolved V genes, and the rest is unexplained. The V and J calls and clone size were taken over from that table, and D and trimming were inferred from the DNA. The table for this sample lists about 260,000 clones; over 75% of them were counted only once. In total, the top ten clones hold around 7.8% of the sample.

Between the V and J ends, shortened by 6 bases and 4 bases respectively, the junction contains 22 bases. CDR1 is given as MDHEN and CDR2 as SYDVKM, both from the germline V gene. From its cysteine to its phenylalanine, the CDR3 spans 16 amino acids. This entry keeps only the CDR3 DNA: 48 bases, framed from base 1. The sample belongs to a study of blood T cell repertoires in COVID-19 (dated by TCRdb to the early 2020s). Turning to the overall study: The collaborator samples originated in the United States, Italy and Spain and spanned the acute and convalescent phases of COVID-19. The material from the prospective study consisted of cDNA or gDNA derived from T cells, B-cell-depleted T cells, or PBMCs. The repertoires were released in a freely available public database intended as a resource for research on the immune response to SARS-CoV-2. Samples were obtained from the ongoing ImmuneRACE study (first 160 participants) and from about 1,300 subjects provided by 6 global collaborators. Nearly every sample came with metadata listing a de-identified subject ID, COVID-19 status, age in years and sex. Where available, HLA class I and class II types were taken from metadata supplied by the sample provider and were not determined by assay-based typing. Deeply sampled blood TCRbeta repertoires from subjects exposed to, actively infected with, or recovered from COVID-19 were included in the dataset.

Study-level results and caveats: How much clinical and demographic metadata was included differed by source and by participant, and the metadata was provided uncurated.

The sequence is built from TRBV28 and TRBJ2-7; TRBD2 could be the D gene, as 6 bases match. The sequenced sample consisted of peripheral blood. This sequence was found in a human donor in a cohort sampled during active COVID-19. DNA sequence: TGTGCCAGCAGCACCTTAGGAAGGAGGGAACGATACGAGCAGTACTTC. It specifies CASSTLGRRERYEQYF.